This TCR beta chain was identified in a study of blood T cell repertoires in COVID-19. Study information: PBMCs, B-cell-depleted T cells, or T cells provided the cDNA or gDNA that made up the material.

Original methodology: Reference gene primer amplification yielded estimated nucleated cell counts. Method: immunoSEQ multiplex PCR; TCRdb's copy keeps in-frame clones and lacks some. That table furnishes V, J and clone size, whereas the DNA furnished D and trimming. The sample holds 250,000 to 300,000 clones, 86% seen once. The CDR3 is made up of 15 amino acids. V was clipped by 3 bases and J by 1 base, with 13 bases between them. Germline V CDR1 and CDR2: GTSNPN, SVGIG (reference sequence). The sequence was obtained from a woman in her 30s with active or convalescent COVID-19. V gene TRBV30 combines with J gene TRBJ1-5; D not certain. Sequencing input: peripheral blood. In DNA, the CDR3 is TGTGCCTGGAGGGCAAACGGGGTAAGCAATCAGCCCCAGCATTTT. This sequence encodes CAWRANGVSNQPQHF. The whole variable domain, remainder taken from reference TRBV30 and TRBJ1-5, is SQTIHQWPATLVQPVGSPLSLECTVEGTSNPNLYWYRQAAGRGLQLLFYSVGIGQISSEVPQNLSASRPQDRQFILSSKKLLLSDSGFYLCAWRANGVSNQPQHFGDGTRLSIL.